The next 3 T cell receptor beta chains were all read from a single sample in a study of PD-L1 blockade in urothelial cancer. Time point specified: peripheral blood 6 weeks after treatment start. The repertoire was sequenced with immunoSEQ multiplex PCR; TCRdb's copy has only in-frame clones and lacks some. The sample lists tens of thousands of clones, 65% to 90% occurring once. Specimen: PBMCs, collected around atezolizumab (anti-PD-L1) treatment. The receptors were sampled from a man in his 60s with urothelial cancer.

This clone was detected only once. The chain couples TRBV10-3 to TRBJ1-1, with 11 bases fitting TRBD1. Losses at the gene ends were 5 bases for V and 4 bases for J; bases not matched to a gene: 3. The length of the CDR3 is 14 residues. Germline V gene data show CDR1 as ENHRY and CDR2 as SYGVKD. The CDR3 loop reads CAISLGTGGTEAFF. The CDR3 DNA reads TGTGCCATCAGTCTCGGGACAGGGGGCACTGAAGCTTTCTTT.

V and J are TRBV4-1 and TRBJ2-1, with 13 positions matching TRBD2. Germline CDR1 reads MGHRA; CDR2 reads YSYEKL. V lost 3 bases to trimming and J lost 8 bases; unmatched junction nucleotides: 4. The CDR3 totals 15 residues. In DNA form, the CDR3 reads TGCGCCAGCAGCCAGAGGACTAGCGGGAGAGATGAGCAGTTCTTC. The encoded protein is CASSQRTSGRDEQFF.

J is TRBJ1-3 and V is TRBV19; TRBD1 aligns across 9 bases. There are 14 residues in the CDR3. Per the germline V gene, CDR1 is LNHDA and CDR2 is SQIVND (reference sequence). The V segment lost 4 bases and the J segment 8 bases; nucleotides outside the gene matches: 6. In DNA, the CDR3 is TGTGCCAGTAGTACGGGACAGGGTTATTACACCATATATTTT. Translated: CASSTGQGYYTIYF.